These 27 T cell receptor beta chains share one sample of origin, sequenced in a study of cytomegalovirus exposure and HLA in healthy donors. PCR amplification relied on 60 Vbeta primers (plus 13 Jbeta primers). Sequenced by immunoSEQ multiplex PCR; TCRdb stores in-frame clones only, minus some. This repertoire includes about 130,000 clones. The sample taken for sequencing was PBMCs. The receptors stem from a man between 18 and 35 years old in good health and CMV-seronegative.

J is TRBJ2-1 and V is TRBV4-3, with 11 bases aligning to TRBD2. Germline V lookup: CDR1 LGHNA, CDR2 YSLEER. The V segment lost 4 bases and the J segment 9 bases; nucleotides outside the gene matches: 11. The CDR3 has 16 amino acids. In DNA, the CDR3 is TGCGCCAGCAGCCTCATTACTAGCGGGAGAATGAGTGAGCAGTTCTTC. As protein: CASSLITSGRMSEQFF.

The chain combines TRBV11-3 with TRBJ2-2, with 12 positions matching TRBD2. V lost 4 bases and J lost 5; bases outside the gene matches: 2. CDR3 length equals 15 residues. Germline V gene lookup returns CDR1 SGHNT and CDR2 YENEEA. The CDR3 nucleotides are TGTGCCAGCAGCTCGGGGACTAGCGGGACCGGGGAGCTGTTTTTT. Translated, it gives CASSSGTSGTGELFF.

V usage is TRBV20-1 and J usage is TRBJ2-7; D is possibly TRBD1 (5 bases). V was pared by 3 bases and J by 5 bases, with 8 bases between. Germline V gives CDR1 DFQATT, CDR2 SNEGSKA (reference sequence). This CDR3 spans 11 amino acids. CDR3 coding DNA: TGCAGTGCTAGCCTAGGGGACGAGCAGTACTTC. Protein product: CSASLGDEQYF.

CDR3 loop: CASSLGARGYTF. The CDR3 DNA sequence: TGCGCCAGCAGCTTGGGAGCTCGGGGCTACACCTTC. V usage is TRBV5-1 and J usage is TRBJ1-2; D is unclear. Trimming stripped 0 bases from V and 8 bases from J, with 8 bases between. The CDR3 covers 12 residues. CDR1 SGHRS and CDR2 YFSETQ come from the germline V gene.

This chain links TRBV6-5 with TRBJ1-6, with TRBD1 as a possible D gene (6 bases). Germline V gives CDR1 MNHEY, CDR2 SVGAGI. The CDR3 is 15 residues long. The V end was cut by 5 bases, the J end by 6 bases, with 14 bases between. CDR3 nucleotides: TGTGCCAGCAGTCCTTCTGACAGGCGTAATTCACCCCTCCACTTT. As protein: CASSPSDRRNSPLHF.

The chain joins TRBV19 to TRBJ2-5, with 11 bases identical to TRBD2. There are 15 residues in the CDR3. CDR1 and CDR2 (germline): LNHDA, SQIVND (reference sequence). V was pared by 4 bases and J by 3 bases, with 4 bases of the junction left unmatched. As DNA, the CDR3 is TGTGCCAGTAGTACCTTAGCGGGGGGGAAAGAGACCCAGTACTTC. Amino acids: CASSTLAGGKETQYF.

The chain employs TRBV7-9 and TRBJ1-3, with 9 nucleotides matching TRBD1. The CDR3 runs 17 residues. The germline V gene encodes CDR1 SEHNR and CDR2 FQNEAQ (reference sequence). With 1 base clipped from V and 4 bases from J, the junction kept 8 bases outside the gene matches. The DNA of the CDR3 is TGTGCCAGCAGCTTAGTAGGGACAGGGCCGGGGGGAAACACCATATATTTT. It specifies CASSLVGTGPGGNTIYF.

The rearrangement uses TRBV19 and TRBJ1-1, with D uncertain. Trimming took off 5 bases at V and 3 bases at J, with 16 bases between the two ends. Germline loops: CDR1 LNHDA, CDR2 SQIVND (reference sequence). This CDR3 has 15 amino acids. CDR3 loop: CASSLGRGSHTEAFF. CDR3 bases: TGTGCCAGTAGTCTGGGGAGAGGGTCGCACACTGAAGCTTTCTTT.

The chain uses TRBV7-2 and TRBJ2-1; 8 bases map to TRBD1. Trimming removed 4 bases from V and 3 bases from J; junction bases left unmatched: 8. CDR3 length: 16 residues. The V gene's germline CDR1 is SGHTA and CDR2 FQGNSA. The CDR3 DNA reads as TGTGCCAGCAGCTCCAGGACAGGGTTGGGCTACAATGAGCAGTTCTTC. This translates into CASSSRTGLGYNEQFF.

The chain combines TRBV28 with TRBJ2-5; weak D call: TRBD2 (6 bases). The CDR3 consists of 14 residues. Germline V gene lookup returns CDR1 MDHEN and CDR2 SYDVKM. V was shortened by 7 bases and J by 3 bases, with 15 bases between the two germline ends. The CDR3 spells CASMEGTSKETQYF. The CDR3 DNA reads as TGTGCCAGCATGGAGGGGACCTCAAAAGAGACCCAGTACTTC.

The chain joins TRBV18 to TRBJ1-5, with 7 bases fitting TRBD1. Germline lookup yields CDR1 KGHSH and CDR2 LQKENI. The CDR3 has 16 residues. V was pared by 6 bases and J by 4 bases, with 12 bases of the junction left unmatched. The CDR3 here is CASSSTQGIRNQPQHF. The CDR3 nucleotides read TGTGCCAGCTCGTCGACACAGGGGATAAGGAATCAGCCCCAGCATTTT.

The chain employs TRBV6-5 and TRBJ1-4, with TRBD1 identical over 7 bases. The V gene end was trimmed by 6 bases and the J gene end by 8 bases; junction bases not matched to a gene: 12. There are 15 residues in the CDR3. Germline CDR1 reads MNHEY; CDR2 reads SVGAGI. CDR3 region: CASSRSGQSLEKLFF. CDR3 nucleotides: TGTGCCAGCAGCCGCTCGGGACAGAGCCTAGAAAAACTGTTTTTT.

The chain employs TRBV9 and TRBJ2-1; 7 bases align to TRBD2. This CDR3 has 13 residues. The J segment lost 8 bases and the V segment lost 4 bases, leaving 6 bases of the junction unmatched. Germline V lookup: CDR1 SGDLS, CDR2 YYNGEE. The CDR3 here is CASSPTSFYEQFF. DNA for the CDR3: TGTGCCAGCAGCCCGACTAGCTTCTATGAGCAGTTCTTC. The whole variable domain, filled in from reference TRBV9 and TRBJ2-1, reads DSGVTQTPKHLITATGQRVTLRCSPRSGDLSVYWYQQSLDQGLQFLIQYYNGEERAKGNILERFSAQQFPDLHSELNLSSLELGDSALYFCASSPTSFYEQFFGPGTRLTVL.

The rearrangement uses TRBV5-4 and TRBJ2-5; maybe TRBD1 (6 bases). The CDR3 is made up of 18 amino acids. The germline V gene encodes CDR1 SGHNT and CDR2 YYREEE (reference sequence). V was shortened by 5 bases and J by 5 bases, with 28 bases between the two germline ends. For the CDR3, the DNA is TGTGCCAGCAGATCCCGAAGATCCGGGACACTCGTGGAGGAGACCCAGTACTTC. Translating gives CASRSRRSGTLVEETQYF.

J is TRBJ2-5 and V is TRBV10-3; 8 positions agree with TRBD2. Germline lookup yields CDR1 ENHRY and CDR2 SYGVKD. The length of the CDR3 is 14 residues. The junction had 4 bases not matched to a gene; V was cut back by 2 bases and J by 5 bases. The DNA for the CDR3 is TGTGCCATCAGTGAGCCCTTAGCGGGGGAGACCCAGTACTTC. It is translated as CAISEPLAGETQYF.

A note on this clone: One end of the junction varies from germline; a read error may be responsible. The V and J genes are TRBV5-1 and TRBJ2-7; 7 nucleotides agree with TRBD1. CDR1 and CDR2 (germline): SGHRS, YFSETQ. The CDR3 covers 16 residues. CDR3 sequence (DNA): TGCGCCAGCAGCTTCAGGGGGTTCGTCCCTTCCTCCGAGCAGTACTTC. This gives the protein CASSFRGFVPSSEQYF.

The chain carries TRBV5-1 and TRBJ2-3; 7 bases fit TRBD1. V was clipped by 6 bases and J by 0 bases; unmatched bases: 10. CDR1 is SGHRS and CDR2 is YFSETQ in the germline V gene. The CDR3 runs to 16 residues. The CDR3, as DNA: TGCGCCAGCACCCTCTTGGGGACAGCTAGCACAGATACGCAGTATTTT. Amino acids: CASTLLGTASTDTQYF.

The V and J genes are TRBV4-3 and TRBJ2-7; a weak D match, TRBD2 (5 bases). The CDR3 extends over 14 amino acids. The ends were cut back, 4 bases at V and 2 bases at J, with 12 bases in the middle. The V gene's germline CDR1 is LGHNA and CDR2 YSLEER. The CDR3 region has the DNA TGCGCCAGCAGCCCGCGCGAGGGTGCCTACGAGCAGTACTTC. It codes for CASSPREGAYEQYF.

V gene TRBV2 combines with J gene TRBJ2-2; the match to TRBD1 covers 7 bases. Germline V gene sequence: CDR1 SNHLY, CDR2 FYNNEI. The CDR3 contains 13 residues. Losses at the gene ends were 9 bases for V and 5 bases for J; bases not matched to a gene: 6. CDR3 nucleotide sequence: TGTGCCAGTGACAGGGATCGGACCGGGGAGCTGTTTTTT. Protein product: CASDRDRTGELFF.

The gene calls are TRBV5-1 and TRBJ1-4; D remains ambiguous. The CDR3 sequence is 17 residues long. Germline V gene sequence: CDR1 SGHRS, CDR2 YFSETQ. V shed 2 bases and J shed 0 bases, with 14 bases lying between them. The CDR3 is CASSFGATTATNEKLFF. The DNA for the CDR3 is TGCGCCAGCAGCTTTGGTGCCACAACAGCAACTAATGAAAAACTGTTTTTT. Combining the CDR3 with reference TRBV5-1 and TRBJ1-4 gives the whole variable domain KAGVTQTPRYLIKTRGQQVTLSCSPISGHRSVSWYQQTPGQGLQFLFEYFSETQRNKGNFPGRFSGRQFSNSRSEMNVSTLELGDSALYLCASSFGATTATNEKLFFGSGTQLSVL.

Comments on this clone: The sample holds other DNA sequences that translate to the same CDR3. The chain couples TRBV29-1 to TRBJ1-5, with TRBD1 as a possible D gene (5 bases). This CDR3 has 12 amino acids. Trimming stripped 4 bases from V and 7 bases from J, with 11 bases between. Germline CDR1 SQVTM, CDR2 ANQGSEA. This CDR3 reads CSVGRAGQPQHF. The CDR3 nucleotides are TGCAGCGTTGGCAGGGCTGGACAGCCCCAGCATTTT. Variable domain in full (rest from reference TRBV29-1 and TRBJ1-5): SAVISQKPSRDICQRGTSLTIQCQVDSQVTMMFWYRQQPGQSLTLIATANQGSEATYESGFVIDKFPISRPNLTFSTLTVSNMSPEDSSIYLCSVGRAGQPQHFGDGTRLSIL.

The chain employs TRBV7-9 and TRBJ2-3; unclear D gene. This CDR3 contains 12 residues. Germline CDR1 and CDR2: SEHNR and FQNEAQ (reference sequence). The germline V and J ends were trimmed by 6 bases and 6 bases, with 10 bases remaining between them. CDR3 sequence: CASRAEVDTQYF. In DNA form, the CDR3 reads TGTGCCAGCAGGGCAGAAGTCGATACGCAGTATTTT.

The chain links TRBV29-1 to TRBJ1-1, with D perhaps TRBD1 (6 bases). In germline, CDR1 is SQVTM, CDR2 ANQGSEA. V lost 1 base and J lost 2, with 8 bases in between. CDR3 size: 13 residues. The CDR3 spells CSVEGGGNTEAFF. The CDR3 DNA follows: TGCAGCGTTGAAGGAGGGGGTAACACTGAAGCTTTCTTT.

This chain links TRBV7-2 with TRBJ1-5; D possibly corresponds to TRBD1 (6 bases). V was pared by 5 bases and J by 4 bases, with 15 bases between. The CDR3 is 15 amino acids. Germline V gene sequence: CDR1 SGHTA, CDR2 FQGNSA. CDR3: CASSKGQGLNQPQHF. The DNA of the CDR3 is TGTGCCAGCAGCAAGGGCCAGGGGCTAAATCAGCCCCAGCATTTT.

The J gene is TRBJ2-5, the V gene TRBV28, with TRBD1 matching over 8 bases. Losses at the gene ends were 6 bases for V and 2 bases for J; bases not matched to a gene: 5. CDR3 length: 14 residues. CDR1 is MDHEN, CDR2 SYDVKM, per germline. The CDR3 sequence: CASSRDRRQETQYF. Here the CDR3 DNA reads TGTGCCAGCAGCCGGGACAGGCGGCAAGAGACCCAGTACTTC.

Comment on this clone: Relative to the germline gene, one junction end is altered; a read error may explain this. The gene calls are TRBV6-6 and TRBJ1-5; TRBD1 is a possible D gene (6 bases). Germline V gene lookup returns CDR1 MNHNY and CDR2 SVGAGI (reference sequence). CDR3 length: 14 amino acids. The CDR3: CASTYTGPPQPQHF. The CDR3 region has the DNA TGTGCCAGCACTTACACAGGGCCTCCTCAGCCCCAGCATTTT.

The chain has TRBV21-1 and TRBJ1-2. TRBV21-1 is listed as a pseudogene. This CDR3 has 14 amino acids. The CDR3, as DNA: TGTGCCAGCAGCAAACGGAGGGTCAACTATGGCTACACCTTC. Its translation: CASSKRRVNYGYTF.